Below, 6 T cell receptor beta chains from the same sample are listed, as sequenced in a study of T cell responses to AZD1222 COVID-19 vaccine. Method: immunoSEQ multiplex PCR; TCRdb's copy keeps in-frame clones and lacks some. The data contain 90,000 to 130,000 clones, more than 90% of them singletons. The sample in question was peripheral blood, obtained 28 days after the second AZD1222 dose. The receptors were gathered from an adult who received the AZD1222 COVID-19 vaccine.

The chain has TRBV18 and TRBJ2-7; D possibly corresponds to TRBD2 (5 bases). Between the trimmed V and J ends, which lost 4 bases and 3 bases, there was a span of 10 bases. CDR3 length: 13 residues. Per germline, CDR1 KGHSH and CDR2 LQKENI. For the CDR3, the DNA is TGTGCCAGCTCACAGGCCGGGGTCTACGAGCAGTACTTC. Translating gives CASSQAGVYEQYF.

This clone was found a few times. The V call is TRBV4-1, the J call TRBJ2-7; possibly TRBD1 for D (5 bases). This CDR3 is built from 12 residues. Germline assignment: CDR1 MGHRA and CDR2 YSYEKL. Deletions cut 0 bases from V and 7 bases from J, with 7 bases between. The CDR3 loop is CASSQDRDEQYF. The CDR3 nucleotides read TGCGCCAGCAGCCAAGACAGGGATGAGCAGTACTTC.

The chain recombines TRBV5-1 with TRBJ1-1; no clear D gene. CDR1 and CDR2 (germline): SGHRS, YFSETQ. CDR3 length equals 15 residues. V was pared by 1 base and J by 3 bases, with 13 bases between. The CDR3 is CASSLRGGPDTEAFF. The CDR3 nucleotides read TGCGCCAGCAGCTTGAGAGGAGGCCCGGACACTGAAGCTTTCTTT.

The rearrangement uses TRBV4-1 and TRBJ1-4; D gene unclear. Germline values: CDR1 MGHRA, CDR2 YSYEKL. This CDR3 is built from 13 residues. With 0 bases removed from V and 7 bases from J, the gap between germline ends came to 6 bases. The CDR3 coding sequence is TGCGCCAGCAGCCAAGAAGAGGTTGAAAAACTGTTTTTT. It encodes CASSQEEVEKLFF.

This chain uses TRBV19 with TRBJ1-6; 10 bases map to TRBD1. This CDR3 comprises 16 residues. Germline V gives CDR1 LNHDA, CDR2 SQIVND (reference sequence). Germline trimming cut 5 bases from V and 9 bases from J; bases unmatched to any gene: 10. The DNA of the CDR3 is TGTGCCAGTAGTCTACCGGGACAGGGGACCGGTTCACCCCTCCACTTT. It translates to CASSLPGQGTGSPLHF.

The rearrangement uses TRBV19 and TRBJ1-1; 9 bases are a match to TRBD1. J was trimmed by 4 bases and V by 5 bases; bases with no gene match: 2. CDR1 is LNHDA and CDR2 is SQIVND in the germline V gene (reference sequence). CDR3 length: 13 amino acids. The CDR3 DNA reads TGTGCCAGTAGTGAGGACAGGGGCACTGAAGCTTTCTTT. Translated: CASSEDRGTEAFF.